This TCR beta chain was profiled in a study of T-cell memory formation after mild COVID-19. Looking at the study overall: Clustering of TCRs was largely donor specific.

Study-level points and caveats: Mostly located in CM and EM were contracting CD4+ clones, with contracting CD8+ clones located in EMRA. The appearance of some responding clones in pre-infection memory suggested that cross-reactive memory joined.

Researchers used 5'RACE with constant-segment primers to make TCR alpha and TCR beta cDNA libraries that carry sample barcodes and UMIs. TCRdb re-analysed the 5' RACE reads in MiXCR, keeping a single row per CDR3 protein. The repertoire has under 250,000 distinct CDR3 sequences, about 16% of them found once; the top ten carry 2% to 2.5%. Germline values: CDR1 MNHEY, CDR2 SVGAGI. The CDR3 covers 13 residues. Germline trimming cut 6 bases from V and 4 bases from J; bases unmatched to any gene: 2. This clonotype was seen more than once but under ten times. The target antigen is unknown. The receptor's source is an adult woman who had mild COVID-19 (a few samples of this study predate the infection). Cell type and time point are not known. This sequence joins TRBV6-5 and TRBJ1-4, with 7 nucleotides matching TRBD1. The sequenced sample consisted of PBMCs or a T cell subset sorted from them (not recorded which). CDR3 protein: CASSRQGNEKLFF. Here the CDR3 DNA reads TGTGCCAGCAGCCGACAGGGTAATGAAAAACTGTTTTTT.